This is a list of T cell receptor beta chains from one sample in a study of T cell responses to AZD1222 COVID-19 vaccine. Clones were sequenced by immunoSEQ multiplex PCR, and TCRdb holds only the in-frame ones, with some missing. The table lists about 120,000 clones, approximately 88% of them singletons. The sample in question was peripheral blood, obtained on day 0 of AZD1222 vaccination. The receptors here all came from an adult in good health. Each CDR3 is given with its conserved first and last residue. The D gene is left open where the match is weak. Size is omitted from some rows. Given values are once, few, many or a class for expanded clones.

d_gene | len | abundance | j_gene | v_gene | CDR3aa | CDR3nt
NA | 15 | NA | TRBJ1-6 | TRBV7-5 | CARSLPAKAYSPLHF | TGTGCCAGAAGCTTACCCGCAAAAGCTTATTCACCCCTCCACTTT
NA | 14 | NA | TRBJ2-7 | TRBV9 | CASSVGRSSYEQYF | TGTGCCAGCAGCGTAGGTAGGAGCTCCTACGAGCAGTACTTC
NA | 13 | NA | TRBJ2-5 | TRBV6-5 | CASSPLTAETQYF | TGTGCCAGCAGTCCACTGACAGCAGAGACCCAGTACTTC
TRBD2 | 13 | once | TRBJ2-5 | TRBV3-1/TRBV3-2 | CASSQRLAETQYF | TGTGCCAGCAGCCAACGACTAGCGGAGACCCAGTACTTC
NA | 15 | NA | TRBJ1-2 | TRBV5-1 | CASSPDISWNYGYTF | TGCGCCAGCAGCCCTGACATTAGCTGGAACTATGGCTACACCTTC
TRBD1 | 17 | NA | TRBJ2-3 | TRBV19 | CASKGDRTGKSTDTQYF | TGTGCCAGTAAAGGCGACCGGACAGGAAAGAGCACAGATACGCAGTATTTT
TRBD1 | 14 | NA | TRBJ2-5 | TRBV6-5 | CASRDRGDQETQYF | TGTGCCAGCAGGGACAGGGGAGACCAAGAGACCCAGTACTTC
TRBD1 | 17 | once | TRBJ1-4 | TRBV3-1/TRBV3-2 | CASSQTRGRLANEKLFF | TGTGCCAGCAGCCAAACCAGGGGGCGTCTAGCTAATGAAAAACTGTTTTTT
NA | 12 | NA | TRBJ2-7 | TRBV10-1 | CASTVLLYEQYF | TGCGCCAGCACTGTACTATTGTACGAGCAGTACTTC
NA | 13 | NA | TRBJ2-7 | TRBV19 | CATAWGGAYEQYF | TGTGCCACCGCATGGGGGGGCGCCTACGAGCAGTACTTC
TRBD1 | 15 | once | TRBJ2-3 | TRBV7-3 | CASSREGQRTDTQYF | TGTGCCAGCAGCCGCGAGGGACAGCGCACAGATACGCAGTATTTT
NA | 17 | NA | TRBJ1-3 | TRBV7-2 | CASSPPGQVYSGNTIYF | TGTGCCAGCAGCCCCCCGGGACAAGTGTACTCTGGAAACACCATATATTTT
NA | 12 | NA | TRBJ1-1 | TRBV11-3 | CASSLRNTEAFF | TGTGCCAGCAGCCTCAGGAACACTGAAGCTTTCTTT
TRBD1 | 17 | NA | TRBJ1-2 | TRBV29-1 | CSVEAPGQGLLLDGYTF | TGCAGCGTTGAAGCCCCCGGACAGGGACTCCTATTGGATGGCTACACCTTC
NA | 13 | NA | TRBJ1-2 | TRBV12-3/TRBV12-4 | CASSLGRDYGYTF | TGTGCCAGCAGTTTGGGCAGGGACTATGGCTACACCTTC
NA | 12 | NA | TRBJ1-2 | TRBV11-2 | CASTLMGYGYTF | TGTGCCAGCACCCTTATGGGTTATGGCTACACCTTC
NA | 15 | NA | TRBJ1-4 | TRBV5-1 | CASSGGIYSNEKLFF | TGCGCCAGCAGCGGGGGGATATATTCTAATGAAAAACTGTTTTTT
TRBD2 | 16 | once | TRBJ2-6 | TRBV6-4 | CASSYYGGAGANVLTF | TGTGCCAGCAGTTACTACGGGGGGGCTGGGGCCAACGTCCTGACTTTC
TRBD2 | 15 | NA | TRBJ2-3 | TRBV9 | CASSVMRGGTDTQYF | TGTGCCAGCAGCGTGATGCGGGGGGGCACAGATACGCAGTATTTT
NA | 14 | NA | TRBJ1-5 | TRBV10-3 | CAISEEGVVQPQHF | TGTGCCATCAGTGAGGAAGGGGTAGTCCAGCCCCAGCATTTT
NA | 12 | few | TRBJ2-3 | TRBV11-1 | CASSWNIDTQYF | TGTGCCAGCAGCTGGAACATAGATACGCAGTATTTT
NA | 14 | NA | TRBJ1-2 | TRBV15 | CATSRDSGYYGYTF | TGTGCCACCAGCAGAGATAGCGGTTATTATGGCTACACCTTC
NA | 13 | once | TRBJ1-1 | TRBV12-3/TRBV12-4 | CAADLPGNTEAFF | TGTGCCGCCGACCTCCCAGGGAACACTGAAGCTTTCTTT
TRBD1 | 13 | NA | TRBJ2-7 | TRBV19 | CARAGQGSYEQYF | TGTGCCAGGGCGGGACAGGGGTCCTACGAGCAGTACTTC
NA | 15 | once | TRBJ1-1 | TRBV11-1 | CASSLVGRGNTEAFF | TGTGCCAGCAGCTTAGTGGGACGGGGGAACACTGAAGCTTTCTTT
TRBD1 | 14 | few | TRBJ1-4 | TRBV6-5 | CASRRTGGNEKLFF | TGTGCCAGCAGACGTACAGGGGGGAATGAAAAACTGTTTTTT
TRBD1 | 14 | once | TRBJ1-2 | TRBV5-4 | CASSLQQGAGGYTF | TGTGCCAGCAGCTTGCAACAGGGGGCAGGTGGCTACACCTTC
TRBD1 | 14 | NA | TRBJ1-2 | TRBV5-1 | CASSPGTETYGYTF | TGCGCCAGCAGCCCCGGGACAGAGACCTATGGCTACACCTTC
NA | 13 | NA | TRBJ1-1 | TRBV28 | CASNRQAWPEAFF | TGTGCCAGCAATAGACAGGCATGGCCTGAAGCTTTCTTT
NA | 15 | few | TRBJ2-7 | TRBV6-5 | CASSFRRGLLYEQYF | TGTGCCAGCAGTTTTCGCAGAGGGTTGCTTTACGAGCAGTACTTC
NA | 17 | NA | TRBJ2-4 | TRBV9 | CASSVDPGAGAKNIQYF | TGTGCCAGCAGCGTAGATCCGGGGGCTGGTGCCAAAAACATTCAGTACTTC
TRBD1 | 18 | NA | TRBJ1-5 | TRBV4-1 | CASSQDPPQGVSNQPQHF | TGCGCCAGCAGCCAAGATCCCCCTCAGGGGGTTAGCAATCAGCCCCAGCATTTT
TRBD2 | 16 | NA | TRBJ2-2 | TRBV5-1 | CASSILAGGSTGELFF | TGCGCCAGCAGCATACTAGCGGGGGGTAGCACCGGGGAGCTGTTTTTT